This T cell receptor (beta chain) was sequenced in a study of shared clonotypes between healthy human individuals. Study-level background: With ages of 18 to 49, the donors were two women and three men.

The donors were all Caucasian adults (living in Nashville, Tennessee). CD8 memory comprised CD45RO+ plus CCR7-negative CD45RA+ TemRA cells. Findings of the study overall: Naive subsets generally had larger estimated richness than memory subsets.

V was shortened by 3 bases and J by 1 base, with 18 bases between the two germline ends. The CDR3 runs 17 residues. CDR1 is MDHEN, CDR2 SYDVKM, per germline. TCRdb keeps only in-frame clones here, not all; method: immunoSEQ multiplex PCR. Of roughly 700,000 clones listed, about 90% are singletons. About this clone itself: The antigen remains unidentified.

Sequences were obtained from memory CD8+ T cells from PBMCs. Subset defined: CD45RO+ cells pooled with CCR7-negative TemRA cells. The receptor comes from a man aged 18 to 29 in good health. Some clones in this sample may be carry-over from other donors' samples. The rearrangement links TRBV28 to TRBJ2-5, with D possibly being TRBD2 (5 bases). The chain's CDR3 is CASSLNGLRRSQETQYF. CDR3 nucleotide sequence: TGTGCCAGCAGTTTGAATGGACTCCGGCGGTCCCAAGAGACCCAGTACTTC.